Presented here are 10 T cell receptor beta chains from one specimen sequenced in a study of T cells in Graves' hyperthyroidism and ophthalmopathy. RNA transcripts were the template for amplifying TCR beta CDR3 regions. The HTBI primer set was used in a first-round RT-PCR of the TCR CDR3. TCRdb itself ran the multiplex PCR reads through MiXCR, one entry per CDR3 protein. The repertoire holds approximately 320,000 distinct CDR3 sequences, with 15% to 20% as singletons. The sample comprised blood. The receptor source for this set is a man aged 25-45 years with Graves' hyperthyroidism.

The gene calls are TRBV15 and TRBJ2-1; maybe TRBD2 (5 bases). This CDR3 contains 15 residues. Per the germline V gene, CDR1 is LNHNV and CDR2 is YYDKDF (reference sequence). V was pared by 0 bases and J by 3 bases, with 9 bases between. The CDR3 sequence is CATSRDPGLYNEQFF. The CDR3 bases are TGTGCCACCAGCAGAGATCCAGGACTCTACAATGAGCAGTTCTTC.

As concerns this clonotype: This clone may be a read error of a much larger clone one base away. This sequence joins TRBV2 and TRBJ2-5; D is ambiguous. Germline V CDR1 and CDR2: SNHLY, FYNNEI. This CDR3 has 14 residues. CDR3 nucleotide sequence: TGTGCCACCAGTGAAGATCCCAACCAAGAGACCCAGTACTTC. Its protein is CATSEDPNQETQYF.

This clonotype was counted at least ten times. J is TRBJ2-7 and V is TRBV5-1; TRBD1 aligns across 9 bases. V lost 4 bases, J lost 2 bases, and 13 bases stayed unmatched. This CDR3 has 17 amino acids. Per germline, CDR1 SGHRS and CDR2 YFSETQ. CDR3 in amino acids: CASSITSPGQGAYEQYF. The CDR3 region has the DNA TGCGCCAGCAGCATAACCTCCCCGGGACAGGGTGCCTACGAGCAGTACTTC.

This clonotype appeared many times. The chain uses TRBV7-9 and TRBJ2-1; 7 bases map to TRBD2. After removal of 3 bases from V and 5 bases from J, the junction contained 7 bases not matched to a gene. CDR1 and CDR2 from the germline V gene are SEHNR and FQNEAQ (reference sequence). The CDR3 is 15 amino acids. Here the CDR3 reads CASSLSRGTNNEQFF. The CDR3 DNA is TGTGCCAGCAGCTTGTCCCGCGGGACTAACAATGAGCAGTTCTTC.

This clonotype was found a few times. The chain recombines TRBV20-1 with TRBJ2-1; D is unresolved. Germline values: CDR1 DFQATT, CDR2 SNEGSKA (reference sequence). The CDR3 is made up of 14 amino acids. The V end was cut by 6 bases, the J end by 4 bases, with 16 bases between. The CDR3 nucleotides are TGCAGTGCCCCTCCCACGGAGTCATACAATGAGCAGTTCTTC. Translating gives CSAPPTESYNEQFF.

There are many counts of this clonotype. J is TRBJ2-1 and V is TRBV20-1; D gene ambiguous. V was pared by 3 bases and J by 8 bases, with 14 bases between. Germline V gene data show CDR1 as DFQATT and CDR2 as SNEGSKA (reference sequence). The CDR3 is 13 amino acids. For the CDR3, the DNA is TGCAGTGCTAGTCGGAACAACGGAGATGAGCAGTTCTTC. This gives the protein CSASRNNGDEQFF.

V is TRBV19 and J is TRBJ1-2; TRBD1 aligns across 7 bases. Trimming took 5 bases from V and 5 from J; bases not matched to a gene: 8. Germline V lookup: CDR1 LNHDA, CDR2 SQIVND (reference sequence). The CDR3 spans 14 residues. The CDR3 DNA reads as TGTGCCAGTAGTTCCCGACAGGGACTATATGGCTACACCTTC. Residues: CASSSRQGLYGYTF.

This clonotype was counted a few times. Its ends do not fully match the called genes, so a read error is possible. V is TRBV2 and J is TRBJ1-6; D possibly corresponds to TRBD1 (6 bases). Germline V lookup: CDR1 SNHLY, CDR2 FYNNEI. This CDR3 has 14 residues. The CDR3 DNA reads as TGTGCCAGCAGGGGGGCGGGTTATAATCCACCCCTCCACTTT. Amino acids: CASRGAGYNPPLHF.

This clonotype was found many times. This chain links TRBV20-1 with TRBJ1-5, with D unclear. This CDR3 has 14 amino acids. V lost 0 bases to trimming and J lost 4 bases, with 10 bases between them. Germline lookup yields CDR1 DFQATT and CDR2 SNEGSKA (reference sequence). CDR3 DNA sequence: TGCAGTGCTAGAGAAATACAGCAAAATCAGCCCCAGCATTTT. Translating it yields CSAREIQQNQPQHF.

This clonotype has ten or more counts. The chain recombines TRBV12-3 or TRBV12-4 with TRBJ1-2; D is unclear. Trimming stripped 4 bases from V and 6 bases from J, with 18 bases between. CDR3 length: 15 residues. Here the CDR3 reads CASSSVAGVLHGYTF. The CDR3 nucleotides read TGTGCCAGCAGTTCAGTGGCGGGAGTGTTGCATGGCTACACCTTC.